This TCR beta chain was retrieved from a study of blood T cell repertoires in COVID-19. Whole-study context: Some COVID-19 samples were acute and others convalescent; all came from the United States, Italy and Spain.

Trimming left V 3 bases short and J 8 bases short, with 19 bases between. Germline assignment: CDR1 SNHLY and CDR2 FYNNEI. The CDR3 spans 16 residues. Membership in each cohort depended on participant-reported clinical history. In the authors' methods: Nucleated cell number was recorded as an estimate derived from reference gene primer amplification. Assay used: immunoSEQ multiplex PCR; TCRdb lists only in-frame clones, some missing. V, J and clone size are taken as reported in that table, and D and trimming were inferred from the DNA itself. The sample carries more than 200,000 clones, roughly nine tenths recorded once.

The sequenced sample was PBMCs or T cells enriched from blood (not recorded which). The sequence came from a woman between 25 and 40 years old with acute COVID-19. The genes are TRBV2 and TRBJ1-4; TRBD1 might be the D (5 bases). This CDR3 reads CASSDTNLGDWEKLFF. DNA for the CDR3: TGTGCCAGCAGTGACACTAACCTAGGGGACTGGGAAAAACTGTTTTTT.